This T cell receptor (beta chain) is from a study of T cells in Graves' hyperthyroidism and ophthalmopathy. Amplified TCR beta CDR3 regions derived from RNA transcripts. During a first-round RT-PCR of the TCR CDR3, the HTBI primer set was used. TCRdb reprocessed the multiplex PCR reads via MiXCR and lists one record per CDR3 protein. The table lists about 400,000 distinct CDR3 sequences, around 15% of them singletons. Uncontrolled infection, other autoimmune disease, pregnancy or lactation barred patients from enrollment. Diagnoses used clinical symptoms, serum thyroxine and TRAb, thyroid ultrasound and orbital computed tomography. Study conclusions and caveats: It was a median roughly 6.5 months before onset that the model predicted ophthalmopathy. Most thyroid clonotypes expanded above 0.001 appeared in blood too.

CDR1 and CDR2 (germline): MNHNS, SASEGT. With V trimmed by 6 bases and J by 2 bases, 11 bases remained unmatched. The CDR3 is 16 amino acids. This clonotype showed up just a few times. What it binds is unknown. The material sequenced was blood. V and J are TRBV6-1 and TRBJ2-3; 7 nucleotides align to TRBD1. The source of this sequence is a man aged 18 to 30 with Graves' ophthalmopathy. The CDR3 sequence is CASSRRARGTTDTQYF. For the CDR3, the DNA is TGTGCCAGCAGCCGTCGGGCCAGGGGGACCACAGATACGCAGTATTTT.